One sample yielded the 20 T cell receptor beta chains listed below, sequenced in a study of blood T cell repertoires in COVID-19. Produced via immunoSEQ multiplex PCR; TCRdb's table is partial and in-frame only. The data hold about 190,000 clones, with more than 60% observed a single time. Material for sequencing was peripheral blood. The receptors come from a man in his fifties or sixties who had recovered from COVID-19.

The chain employs TRBV6-1 and TRBJ1-2, with 8 bases matching TRBD1. The CDR3 consists of 16 residues. Losses at the gene ends were 1 base for V and 8 bases for J; bases not matched to a gene: 12. Germline values: CDR1 MNHNS, CDR2 SASEGT. The CDR3 here is CASSEGVADRGSGYTF. Written as DNA, the CDR3 is TGTGCCAGCAGTGAAGGTGTTGCCGACAGGGGCTCCGGCTACACCTTC.

This rearrangement joins TRBV28 to TRBJ1-1; possibly TRBD1 for D (5 bases). Trimming removed 7 bases at V and 3 bases at J, with 12 bases between. CDR3 length: 13 residues. The V gene's germline CDR1 is MDHEN and CDR2 SYDVKM. DNA of the CDR3: TGTGCCAGCAAACCCCAGGGCTACACTGAAGCTTTCTTT. Protein sequence: CASKPQGYTEAFF.

V usage is TRBV19 and J usage is TRBJ2-7, with D maybe TRBD1 (5 bases). Germline loops: CDR1 LNHDA, CDR2 SQIVND (reference sequence). The CDR3 is 12 amino acids. Deletions cut 3 bases from V and 6 bases from J, with 9 bases between. The CDR3 loop reads CASSIMGLEQYF. The CDR3 DNA reads as TGTGCCAGTAGTATCATGGGGCTCGAGCAGTACTTC.

The CDR3 DNA follows: TGTGCCTGGCAACGTACCCTTCTAGATCAATACAGCACAGATACGCAGTATTTT. Translating it yields CAWQRTLLDQYSTDTQYF. The V call is TRBV30, the J call TRBJ2-3; the D is unclear. Germline CDR1 GTSNPN, CDR2 SVGIG (reference sequence). This CDR3 is built from 18 residues. The V and J ends lost 5 bases and 0 bases respectively, with 24 bases between them.

A single count supports this clone. The chain employs TRBV28 and TRBJ1-1; 12 nucleotides agree with TRBD1. J was trimmed by 10 bases and V by 5 bases; bases with no gene match: 5. CDR1 MDHEN and CDR2 SYDVKM come from the germline V gene. This CDR3 region has 13 residues. The DNA of the CDR3 is TGTGCCAGCAGTCCGGGACAGGGGGCGAGAGCTTTCTTT. The encoded protein is CASSPGQGARAFF.

The V gene is TRBV18, the J gene TRBJ1-2, with 7 bases that match TRBD1. Germline V CDR1 and CDR2: KGHSH, LQKENI. This CDR3 has 14 amino acids. V gave up 4 bases and J gave up 1 base; unmatched junction bases: 3. In DNA, the CDR3 is TGTGCCAGCTCACTGGGACAGCTTAACTATGGCTACACCTTC. Translating it yields CASSLGQLNYGYTF.

This chain uses TRBV3-1 (or the pseudogene TRBV3-2) with TRBJ2-1; perhaps TRBD2 as D (5 bases). V was cut by 3 bases and J by 9 bases, with 9 bases left in between. The CDR3 covers 12 residues. The V gene's germline CDR1 is LGHDT and CDR2 YNNKEL (reference sequence). The CDR3 region has the DNA TGTGCCAGCAGCCAGATTCGGGGTGAGCAGTTCTTC. The encoded protein is CASSQIRGEQFF.

This chain's CDR3 is CASSPQDGEKLFF. The CDR3 nucleotides read TGTGCCAGCAGTCCACAGGATGGTGAAAAACTGTTTTTT. The V and J genes are TRBV5-5 and TRBJ1-4; D may be TRBD1 (5 bases). The CDR3 totals 13 residues. Germline lookup yields CDR1 SGHKS and CDR2 YYEKEE (reference sequence). Trimming removed 5 bases at V and 7 bases at J, with 12 bases between.

The chain combines TRBV30 with TRBJ1-1; D not certain. CDR1 and CDR2 (germline): GTSNPN, SVGIG (reference sequence). The V end lost 2 bases, the J end lost 2 bases, and 12 bases lay between the germline ends. This CDR3 has 14 amino acids. The CDR3 region has the DNA TGTGCCTGGAGTTTGGCGGAGCTTAACACTGAAGCTTTCTTT. It codes for CAWSLAELNTEAFF. Supplemented by reference TRBV30 and TRBJ1-1, the full variable domain reads SQTIHQWPATLVQPVGSPLSLECTVEGTSNPNLYWYRQAAGRGLQLLFYSVGIGQISSEVPQNLSASRPQDRQFILSSKKLLLSDSGFYLCAWSLAELNTEAFFGQGTRLTVV.

The CDR3 spells CASSLQNDSPLHF. CDR3 coding DNA: TGTGCCAGCAGCTTGCAGAACGATTCACCCCTCCACTTT. The V call is TRBV5-6, the J call TRBJ1-6, with no clear D. Deletions cut 1 base from V and 8 bases from J, with 7 bases between. Germline V CDR1 and CDR2: SGHDT, YYEEEE. CDR3 size: 13 residues. The whole variable domain, remainder taken from reference TRBV5-6 and TRBJ1-6, is DAGVTQSPTHLIKTRGQQVTLRCSPKSGHDTVSWYQQALGQGPQFIFQYYEEEERQRGNFPDRFSGHQFPNYSSELNVNALLLGDSALYLCASSLQNDSPLHFGNGTRLTVT.

The V and J genes are TRBV11-3 and TRBJ2-3, with TRBD2 matching 14 bases. Germline V gives CDR1 SGHNT, CDR2 YENEEA. Germline trimming cut 5 bases from V and 5 bases from J; bases unmatched to any gene: 6. There are 16 residues in the CDR3. CDR3 residues: CASSPGLAGEVDTQYF. The CDR3 DNA reads TGTGCCAGCAGCCCGGGACTAGCGGGAGAGGTAGATACGCAGTATTTT.

The chain uses TRBV6-1 and TRBJ1-6; tentative D call: TRBD1 (6 bases). Germline loops: CDR1 MNHNS, CDR2 SASEGT. The CDR3 is 14 residues long. The V end lost 2 bases, the J end lost 7 bases, and 9 bases lay between the germline ends. For the CDR3, the DNA is TGTGCCAGCAGTGAATATCAGGGGAATTCACCCCTCCACTTT. Amino acid sequence: CASSEYQGNSPLHF.

The CDR3 is CASSPARGVAYGYTF. Written as DNA, the CDR3 is TGTGCCAGCAGCCCAGCACGTGGAGTGGCCTATGGCTACACCTTC. This chain links TRBV7-2 with TRBJ1-2; D is ambiguous. The CDR3 has 15 residues. Between the trimmed V and J ends, which lost 5 bases and 4 bases, there was a span of 17 bases. Germline V lookup: CDR1 SGHTA, CDR2 FQGNSA.

The chain is built from TRBV6-5 and TRBJ2-1; 10 bases match TRBD1. Trimming removed 6 bases from V and 5 bases from J; junction bases left unmatched: 7. The CDR3 has 15 residues. Germline lookup yields CDR1 MNHEY and CDR2 SVGAGI. CDR3 region: CASSRTGTGDNEQFF. The CDR3 DNA is TGTGCCAGCAGCCGAACCGGGACAGGGGACAATGAGCAGTTCTTC.

V usage is TRBV3-1 (or the pseudogene TRBV3-2) and J usage is TRBJ2-2; the match to TRBD1 covers 7 bases. Germline V gene lookup returns CDR1 LGHDT and CDR2 YNNKEL (reference sequence). After removal of 3 bases from V and 10 bases from J, the junction contained 11 bases not matched to a gene. CDR3 length: 15 amino acids. The CDR3 is CASSHQLTGTTELFF. The CDR3 nucleotides are TGTGCCAGCAGCCATCAACTGACAGGGACCACGGAGCTGTTTTTT.

CDR3 bases: TGTGCCAGCAAGGTAGCGGGAGGGCCCTACGAGCAGTACTTC. Its translation: CASKVAGGPYEQYF. V is TRBV6-5 and J is TRBJ2-7; 11 bases fit TRBD2. V was pared by 7 bases and J by 2 bases, with 4 bases of the junction left unmatched. Germline V gene lookup returns CDR1 MNHEY and CDR2 SVGAGI. The CDR3 loop spans 14 amino acids.

This clone was found a few times. The chain carries TRBV9 and TRBJ2-5; 9 bases fit TRBD1. Trimming at V came to 3 bases and at J to 4 bases, leaving 16 bases not matched to a gene. The CDR3 is 18 amino acids. The germline gives CDR1 SGDLS, CDR2 YYNGEE. The CDR3: CASSAGQGISSLGETQYF. Written as DNA, the CDR3 is TGTGCCAGCAGCGCGGGACAGGGAATTTCGTCGTTGGGAGAGACCCAGTACTTC.

By share, this clone counts as medium-sized (0.01 to 0.1%). The chain links TRBV28 to TRBJ2-7; the D gene is possibly TRBD1 (6 bases). The V gene's germline CDR1 is MDHEN and CDR2 SYDVKM. This CDR3 is 13 amino acids long. Trimming cost V 4 bases and J 4 bases, with 11 bases left between them. The CDR3 DNA reads as TGTGCCAGCAGTTCGACAGGAACGTACGAGCAGTACTTC. Translated, it gives CASSSTGTYEQYF. Together with reference TRBV28 and TRBJ2-7, the CDR3 gives the full variable domain: DVKVTQSSRYLVKRTGEKVFLECVQDMDHENMFWYRQDPGLGLRLIYFSYDVKMKEKGDIPEGYSVSREKKERFSLILESASTNQTSMYLCASSSTGTYEQYFGPGTRLTVT.

The V and J genes are TRBV7-6 and TRBJ2-7; D is perhaps TRBD1 (7 bases). The CDR3 spans 15 residues. Trimming took off 1 base at V and 4 bases at J, with 14 bases between the two ends. Germline CDR1 reads SGHVS; CDR2 reads FNYEAQ. The CDR3 sequence is CASSLGPGGNYEQYF. In DNA form, the CDR3 reads TGTGCCAGCAGCTTAGGGCCAGGGGGGAATTACGAGCAGTACTTC.

The gene calls are TRBV6-2 or TRBV6-3 and TRBJ2-5; 9 bases agree with TRBD2. The CDR3 has 14 residues. Germline V gene lookup returns CDR1 MNHEY and CDR2 SVGEGT. Trimming removed 5 bases from V and 5 bases from J; junction bases left unmatched: 6. CDR3 DNA sequence: TGTGCCAGCAGTAAGGCGGGAGGGGTGGAGACCCAGTACTTC. Protein product: CASSKAGGVETQYF.